This T cell receptor (beta chain) was sequenced in a study of radiation and T cells in renal cell carcinoma. CDR1 and CDR2 (germline): SGHRS, YFSETQ. The CDR3 extends over 15 amino acids. V lost 4 bases, J lost 4 bases, and 9 bases stayed unmatched. The treatment was: treatment-naive control, cytoreductive nephrectomy. Controls included a few female and fewer than twelve male donors, resected 2011 to 2014. The repertoire was sequenced with immunoSEQ multiplex PCR; TCRdb's copy has only in-frame clones and lacks some. Of approximately 14,000 clones in the sample, approximately 50% were seen once. Sequencing was performed on tumor tissue, taken from a patient whose treatment was nephrectomy without radiotherapy. The rearrangement uses TRBV5-1 and TRBJ2-7; TRBD1 matches at 9 bases. The clonotype was recovered from a man over 45 with renal cell carcinoma. CDR3 sequence: CASSSPGTGTYEQYF. The CDR3 DNA follows: TGCGCCAGCAGCAGCCCCGGGACAGGGACGTACGAGCAGTACTTC.